The rows below give T cell receptor beta chains drawn from one sample of a study of blood T cell repertoires in COVID-19. The method was immunoSEQ multiplex PCR; TCRdb's version includes in-frame clones alone and lacks a portion of them. The table has some 300,000 clones, 65% to 90% seen once. Sequenced material: PBMCs or T cells enriched from blood (not recorded which). The receptors stem from a young man who had recovered from COVID-19. The CDR3 runs from the conserved cysteine through the conserved F or W. Fields, in order: CDR3 length, J gene, clone size, D gene, V gene, CDR3 DNA, CDR3 protein. The D gene is left open where the match is weak. Clone size is given for some rows only: seen once, a few or many times, or a class if the clone is expanded.

cdr3_length: 15; j_call: TRBJ2-7; clone_size: once; d_call: TRBD2; v_call: TRBV2; cdr3_nt: TGTGCCAGCAGTGGTCTAGCGGGAGGCCCCTACGAGCAGTACTTC; cdr3_aa: CASSGLAGGPYEQYF
cdr3_length: 12; j_call: TRBJ1-1; clone_size: -; d_call: -; v_call: TRBV5-6; cdr3_nt: TGTGCCAGCAGCTTACTCCCAACTGAAGCTTTCTTT; cdr3_aa: CASSLLPTEAFF
cdr3_length: 11; j_call: TRBJ1-1; clone_size: -; d_call: -; v_call: TRBV2; cdr3_nt: TGTGCCAGCAAAAGGACTCGGGAAGCTTTCTTT; cdr3_aa: CASKRTREAFF
cdr3_length: 13; j_call: TRBJ2-7; clone_size: -; d_call: -; v_call: TRBV12-3/TRBV12-4; cdr3_nt: TGTGCCAGCAGTTCAGCCTCTGCCTACGAGCAGTACTTC; cdr3_aa: CASSSASAYEQYF
cdr3_length: 15; j_call: TRBJ1-2; clone_size: once; d_call: TRBD1; v_call: TRBV7-2; cdr3_nt: TGTGCCAGCAGCGCCGGGGACAGGGCGGTTTATGGCTACACCTTC; cdr3_aa: CASSAGDRAVYGYTF
cdr3_length: 16; j_call: TRBJ1-4; clone_size: -; d_call: -; v_call: TRBV28; cdr3_nt: TGTGCCAGCAGTTCCCCTAGCGGGCTGGGCATGAAAAGGGTGTTTTTT; cdr3_aa: CASSSPSGLGMKRVFF
cdr3_length: 15; j_call: TRBJ2-7; clone_size: -; d_call: -; v_call: TRBV3-1/TRBV3-2; cdr3_nt: TGTGCCAGCAGCCAAGGCCGGGGAAACCTCTACGAGCAGTACTTC; cdr3_aa: CASSQGRGNLYEQYF
cdr3_length: 14; j_call: TRBJ1-5; clone_size: -; d_call: TRBD1; v_call: TRBV5-6; cdr3_nt: TGTGCCAGCAGCGCGACAGGGGGCGGTCAGCCCCAGCATTTT; cdr3_aa: CASSATGGGQPQHF
cdr3_length: 16; j_call: TRBJ1-1; clone_size: -; d_call: TRBD1; v_call: TRBV14; cdr3_nt: TGTGCCAGCAGCCAAGACTGGTGGGCAGGGGGCACTGAAGCTTTCTTT; cdr3_aa: CASSQDWWAGGTEAFF
cdr3_length: 12; j_call: TRBJ1-1; clone_size: -; d_call: -; v_call: TRBV7-2; cdr3_nt: TGTGCCAGCACAGACGGGAGGCGTGAAGCTTTCTTT; cdr3_aa: CASTDGRREAFF
cdr3_length: 16; j_call: TRBJ1-1; clone_size: -; d_call: -; v_call: TRBV2; cdr3_nt: TGTGCCAGCAGTGAAGCGCGGGCGGGGGGCAGAACTGAAGCTTTCTTT; cdr3_aa: CASSEARAGGRTEAFF
cdr3_length: 14; j_call: TRBJ1-5; clone_size: few; d_call: -; v_call: TRBV6-5; cdr3_nt: TGTGCCAGCAGTTACAGGGGTAGCAATCAGCCCCAGCATTTT; cdr3_aa: CASSYRGSNQPQHF
cdr3_length: 15; j_call: TRBJ2-3; clone_size: once; d_call: TRBD1; v_call: TRBV11-2; cdr3_nt: TGTGCCAGCAGCTCTGGGACAGGCCGCACAGATACGCAGTATTTT; cdr3_aa: CASSSGTGRTDTQYF
cdr3_length: 14; j_call: TRBJ2-5; clone_size: -; d_call: TRBD2; v_call: TRBV7-2; cdr3_nt: TGTGCCAGCAGCCGTAGCGGGAGGGGTGAGACCCAGTACTTC; cdr3_aa: CASSRSGRGETQYF
cdr3_length: 12; j_call: TRBJ1-2; clone_size: -; d_call: -; v_call: TRBV4-1; cdr3_nt: TGCGCCAGCAGCCAAGGGCTTTATGGCTACACCTTC; cdr3_aa: CASSQGLYGYTF
cdr3_length: 20; j_call: TRBJ2-3; clone_size: few; d_call: TRBD1; v_call: TRBV5-1; cdr3_nt: TGCGCCAGCAGGGGATGGGGACAGGGTATATCCGGGGTTACTACAGATACGCAGTATTTT; cdr3_aa: CASRGWGQGISGVTTDTQYF
cdr3_length: 14; j_call: TRBJ2-5; clone_size: -; d_call: -; v_call: TRBV2; cdr3_nt: TGTGCCAGCAGTGAAGTTACAGGGTCAGAGACCCAGTACTTC; cdr3_aa: CASSEVTGSETQYF
cdr3_length: 16; j_call: TRBJ2-1; clone_size: -; d_call: -; v_call: TRBV10-2; cdr3_nt: TGCGCCAGCAGTGAGTCGGGGCTAGCGAACGGCGGGGAGCAGTTCTTC; cdr3_aa: CASSESGLANGGEQFF
cdr3_length: 13; j_call: TRBJ2-7; clone_size: once; d_call: -; v_call: TRBV5-8; cdr3_nt: TGTGCCAGCAGCTTGGTTCTCCCCTACGAGCAGTACTTC; cdr3_aa: CASSLVLPYEQYF
cdr3_length: 18; j_call: TRBJ2-1; clone_size: -; d_call: TRBD2; v_call: TRBV24-1; cdr3_nt: TGTGCCACCAGTGATCCAACGGGACTAGCGTCCGATTACAATGAGCAGTTCTTC; cdr3_aa: CATSDPTGLASDYNEQFF
cdr3_length: 14; j_call: TRBJ2-7; clone_size: -; d_call: -; v_call: TRBV7-9; cdr3_nt: TGTGCCAGCAGCTATCCGGAGACTAGCTACGAGCAGTACTTC; cdr3_aa: CASSYPETSYEQYF
cdr3_length: 14; j_call: TRBJ2-4; clone_size: -; d_call: -; v_call: TRBV7-8; cdr3_nt: TGTGCCAGCAGCCTACAGGGGGAGGGAAACATTCAGTACTTC; cdr3_aa: CASSLQGEGNIQYF
cdr3_length: 18; j_call: TRBJ2-1; clone_size: -; d_call: TRBD2; v_call: TRBV10-3; cdr3_nt: TGTGCCAGCAACAGGGGACCGGGACTAGCGGACTCCTACAATGAGCAGTTCTTC; cdr3_aa: CASNRGPGLADSYNEQFF
cdr3_length: 13; j_call: TRBJ2-7; clone_size: -; d_call: TRBD2; v_call: TRBV10-3; cdr3_nt: TGTGCCATTAACCCCGGGACTAGCTACGAGCAGTACTTC; cdr3_aa: CAINPGTSYEQYF
cdr3_length: 15; j_call: TRBJ1-4; clone_size: -; d_call: -; v_call: TRBV5-1; cdr3_nt: TGCGCCAGCAGCGGCGGACAGTCAACTAATGAAAAACTGTTTTTT; cdr3_aa: CASSGGQSTNEKLFF
cdr3_length: 15; j_call: TRBJ2-7; clone_size: once; d_call: -; v_call: TRBV28; cdr3_nt: TGTGCCAGCAGTTTTCGTGGGACACCTACCTACGAGCAGTACTTC; cdr3_aa: CASSFRGTPTYEQYF
cdr3_length: 16; j_call: TRBJ1-2; clone_size: -; d_call: -; v_call: TRBV19; cdr3_nt: TGTGCCAGTACCCCAAACGGAGCGGGGGCCGGGTATGGCTACACCTTC; cdr3_aa: CASTPNGAGAGYGYTF
cdr3_length: 12; j_call: TRBJ1-2; clone_size: -; d_call: -; v_call: TRBV27; cdr3_nt: TGTGCCAGCAGTGGACAATACTATGGCTACACCTTC; cdr3_aa: CASSGQYYGYTF